This TCR beta chain comes out of a study of blood T cell repertoires in COVID-19. Study summary: Samples of COVID-19 (acute and convalescent) were obtained from the United States, Italy and Spain. Sources were T cells, B-cell-depleted T cells, or PBMCs; the material itself was cDNA or gDNA.

The authors' processing: The authors estimated nucleated cell counts from reference gene primer amplification. Sequencing used immunoSEQ multiplex PCR; TCRdb keeps in-frame clones, though not all of them. That table is the source of V, J and clone size, and D and trimming were worked out from the DNA. The sample yields about 380,000 clones, roughly 85% seen once. The germline gives CDR1 WNHNN, CDR2 SYGVQD (reference sequence). Between the trimmed V and J ends, which lost 3 bases and 7 bases, there was a span of 7 bases. The CDR3 spans 12 residues. This clone was seen a handful of times. This chain connects TRBV10-1 to TRBJ1-5; a possible D gene is TRBD1 (5 bases). Sequenced sample: peripheral blood. This receptor was identified in a young woman with acute or convalescent COVID-19. The CDR3 DNA reads TGCGCCAGCAGTGAACCAGGGCAGCCCCAGCATTTT. It yields the protein CASSEPGQPQHF.